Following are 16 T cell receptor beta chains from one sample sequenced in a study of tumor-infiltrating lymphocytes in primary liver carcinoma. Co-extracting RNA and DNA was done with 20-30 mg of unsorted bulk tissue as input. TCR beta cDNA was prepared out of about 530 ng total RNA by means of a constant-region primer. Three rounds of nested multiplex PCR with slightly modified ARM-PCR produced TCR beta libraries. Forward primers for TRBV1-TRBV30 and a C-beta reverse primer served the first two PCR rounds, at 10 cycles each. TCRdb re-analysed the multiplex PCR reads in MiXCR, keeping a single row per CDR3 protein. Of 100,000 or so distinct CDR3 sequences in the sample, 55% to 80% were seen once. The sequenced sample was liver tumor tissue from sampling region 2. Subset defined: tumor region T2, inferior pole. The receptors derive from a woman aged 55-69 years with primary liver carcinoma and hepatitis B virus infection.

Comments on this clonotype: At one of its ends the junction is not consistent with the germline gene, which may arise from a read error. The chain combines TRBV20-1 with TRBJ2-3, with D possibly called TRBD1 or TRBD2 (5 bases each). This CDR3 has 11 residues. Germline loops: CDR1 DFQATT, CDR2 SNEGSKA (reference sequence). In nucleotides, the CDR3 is TGCAGTGCTAGGTTGGGGGATACGGAGTATTTT. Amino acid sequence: CSARLGDTEYF.

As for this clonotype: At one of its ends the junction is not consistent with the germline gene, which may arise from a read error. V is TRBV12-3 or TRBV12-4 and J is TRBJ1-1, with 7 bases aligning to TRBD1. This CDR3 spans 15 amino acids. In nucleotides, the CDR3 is TGTGCCAGCAGTTTGGGTGACAGGGCAAACACTGAAGCTCTCTTT. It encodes CASSLGDRANTEALF.

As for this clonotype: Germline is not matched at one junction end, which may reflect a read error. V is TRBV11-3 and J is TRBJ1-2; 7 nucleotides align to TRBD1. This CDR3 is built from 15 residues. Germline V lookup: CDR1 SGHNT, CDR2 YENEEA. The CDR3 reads CVSSPRADRRYGYTF. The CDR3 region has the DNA TGTGTCAGCAGTCCACGAGCGGACAGGCGCTATGGCTACACCTTC.

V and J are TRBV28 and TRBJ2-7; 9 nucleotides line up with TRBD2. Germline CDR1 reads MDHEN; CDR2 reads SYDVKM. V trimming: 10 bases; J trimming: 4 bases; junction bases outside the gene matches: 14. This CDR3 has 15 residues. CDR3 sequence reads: CAIKTMGLAGYEQYF. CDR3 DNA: TGTGCCATCAAAACCATGGGGCTAGCGGGGTACGAGCAGTACTTC.

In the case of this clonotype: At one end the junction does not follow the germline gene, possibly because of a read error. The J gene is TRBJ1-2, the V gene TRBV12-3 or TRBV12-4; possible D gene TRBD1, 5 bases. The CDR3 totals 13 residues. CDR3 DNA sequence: TGTACCAGCAGTTTTCAGGGAGCCTATGGATACACCTTC. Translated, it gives CTSSFQGAYGYTF.

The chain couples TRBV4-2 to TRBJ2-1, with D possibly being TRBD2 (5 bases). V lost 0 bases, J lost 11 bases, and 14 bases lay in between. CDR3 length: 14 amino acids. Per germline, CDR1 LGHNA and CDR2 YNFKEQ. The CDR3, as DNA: TGTGCCAGCAGCCAAGAACAGCGGTCCAAAAAGCAGTTCTTC. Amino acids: CASSQEQRSKKQFF.

The CDR3, as DNA: TGTGCCAGTAGTATCCGTTTAGCGGGAGTAAACAATGAGCAGTTCTTC. This gives the protein CASSIRLAGVNNEQFF. The rearrangement links TRBV19 to TRBJ2-1; 9 nucleotides agree with TRBD2. CDR3 size: 16 residues. V lost 3 bases, J lost 5 bases, and 8 bases stayed unmatched. Looked up from germline, CDR1 is LNHDA and CDR2 is SQIVND (reference sequence). Full variable domain (missing parts from reference TRBV19 and TRBJ2-1): DGGITQSPKYLFRKEGQNVTLSCEQNLNHDAMYWYRQDPGQGLRLIYYSQIVNDFQKGDIAEGYSVSREKKESFPLTVTSAQKNPTAFYLCASSIRLAGVNNEQFFGPGTRLTVL.

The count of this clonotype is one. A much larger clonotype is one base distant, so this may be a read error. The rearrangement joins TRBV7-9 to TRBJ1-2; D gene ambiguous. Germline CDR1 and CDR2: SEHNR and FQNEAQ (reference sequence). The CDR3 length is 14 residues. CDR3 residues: CASCLGNRVNGYTF. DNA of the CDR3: TGTGCCAGCTGCTTAGGGAATCGCGTCAATGGCTACACCTTC.

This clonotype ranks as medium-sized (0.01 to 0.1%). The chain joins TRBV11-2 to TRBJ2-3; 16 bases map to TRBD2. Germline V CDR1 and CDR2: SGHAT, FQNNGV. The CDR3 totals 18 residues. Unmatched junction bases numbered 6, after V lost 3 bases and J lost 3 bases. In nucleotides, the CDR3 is TGTGCCAGCAGCTTCACGGGACTAGCGGGAGGGGGTACAGATACGCAGTATTTT. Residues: CASSFTGLAGGGTDTQYF.

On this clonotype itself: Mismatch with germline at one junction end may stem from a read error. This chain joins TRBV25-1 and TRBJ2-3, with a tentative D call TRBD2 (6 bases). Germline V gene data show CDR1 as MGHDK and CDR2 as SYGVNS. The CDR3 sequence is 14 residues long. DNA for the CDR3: TGTGCCAGTAGTGTGGGAGGCAACACAGATACGCACTATTTT. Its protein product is CASSVGGNTDTHYF.

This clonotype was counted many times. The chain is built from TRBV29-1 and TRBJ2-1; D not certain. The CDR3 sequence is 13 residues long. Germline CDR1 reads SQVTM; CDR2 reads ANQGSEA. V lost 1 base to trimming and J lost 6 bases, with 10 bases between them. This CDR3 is CSVEGRVRNEQFF. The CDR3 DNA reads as TGCAGCGTTGAAGGTAGGGTTCGCAATGAGCAGTTCTTC.

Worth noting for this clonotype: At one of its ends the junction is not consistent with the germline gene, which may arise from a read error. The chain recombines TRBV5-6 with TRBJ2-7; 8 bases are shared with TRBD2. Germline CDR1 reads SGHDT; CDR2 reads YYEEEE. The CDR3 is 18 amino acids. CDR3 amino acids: CTSSRSTLAVTGPREQYF. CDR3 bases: TGTACCAGCAGCCGATCCACACTAGCGGTAACCGGCCCCCGCGAGCAGTACTTC.

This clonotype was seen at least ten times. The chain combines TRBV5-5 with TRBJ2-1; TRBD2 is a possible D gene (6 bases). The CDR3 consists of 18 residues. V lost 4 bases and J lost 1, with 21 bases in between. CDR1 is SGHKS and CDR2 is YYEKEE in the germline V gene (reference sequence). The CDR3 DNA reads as TGTGCCAGCAGCCCGGAGGGCGGCAGGGCAAATTCCTACAATGAGCAGTTCTTC. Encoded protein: CASSPEGGRANSYNEQFF.

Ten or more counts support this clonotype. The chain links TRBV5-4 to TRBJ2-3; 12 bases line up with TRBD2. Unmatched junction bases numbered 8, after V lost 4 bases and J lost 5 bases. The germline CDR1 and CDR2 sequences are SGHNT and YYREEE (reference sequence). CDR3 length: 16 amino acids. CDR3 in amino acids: CASSPRLAGALDTQYF. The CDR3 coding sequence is TGTGCCAGCAGCCCGCGACTAGCGGGAGCATTAGATACGCAGTATTTT.

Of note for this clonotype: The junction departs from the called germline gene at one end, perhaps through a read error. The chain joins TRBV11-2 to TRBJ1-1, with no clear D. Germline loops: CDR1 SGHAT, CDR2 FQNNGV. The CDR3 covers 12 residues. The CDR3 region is CASSSKQAQAFF. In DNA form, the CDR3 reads TGTGCCAGCAGCTCTAAACAAGCACAAGCATTCTTT.

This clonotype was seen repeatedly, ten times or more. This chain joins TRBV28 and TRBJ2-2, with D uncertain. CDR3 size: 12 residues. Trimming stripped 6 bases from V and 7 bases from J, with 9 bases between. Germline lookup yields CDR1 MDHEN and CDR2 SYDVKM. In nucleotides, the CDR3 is TGTGCCAGCAGACGTGAGGACGGGGAGCTGTTTTTT. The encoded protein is CASRREDGELFF.